A single sample gave rise to the 17 T cell receptor beta chains below, sequenced in a study of siplizumab effects on memory and regulatory T cells (dated by TCRdb to about 2019). The library was made by the immunoSEQ multiplex PCR assay. Held by TCRdb, this immuneACCESS table contains in-frame sequences only and omits some clones. Under half of the omission traces to an unresolved V gene where checked; the cause of the rest is unknown. The sample includes under 140,000 clones, with roughly 92% observed a single time. The ten largest clonotypes hold under 1.5% of the sample. The material sequenced was CD4+ T cells sorted from blood. These receptors all come from a human donor in good health.

The chain carries TRBV7-6 and TRBJ2-7; D perhaps matches TRBD1 (6 bases). The CDR3 has 13 amino acids. V dropped 1 base and J dropped 5 bases, with 9 bases sitting between them. Germline V gene data show CDR1 as SGHVS and CDR2 as FNYEAQ. The CDR3 DNA sequence: TGTGCCAGCAGCTTAGGCAGGGGAGACGAGCAGTACTTC. This gives the protein CASSLGRGDEQYF. Looking up the rest from reference TRBV7-6 and TRBJ2-7 gives the full variable domain: GAGVSQSPRYKVTKRGQDVALRCDPISGHVSLYWYRQALGQGPEFLTYFNYEAQQDKSGLPNDRFSAERPEGSISTLTIQRTEQRDSAMYRCASSLGRGDEQYFGPGTRLTVT.

This chain links TRBV6-5 with TRBJ2-3; D gene ambiguous. Germline lookup yields CDR1 MNHEY and CDR2 SVGAGI. Trimming removed 0 bases from V and 7 bases from J, with 17 bases in between. The CDR3 covers 16 residues. Here the CDR3 reads CASSYSKATFTNTQYF. CDR3 DNA sequence: TGTGCCAGCAGTTACTCGAAAGCGACTTTCACTAATACGCAGTATTTT.

V usage is TRBV27 and J usage is TRBJ1-3; D remains unclear. CDR1 is MNHEY and CDR2 is SMNVEV in the germline V gene (reference sequence). The CDR3 length is 14 residues. Deletions cut 5 bases from V and 0 bases from J, with 8 bases between. In DNA, the CDR3 is TGTGCCAGCAGTCCGGCCCTCTCTGGAAACACCATATATTTT. It encodes CASSPALSGNTIYF.

The chain combines TRBV5-1 with TRBJ1-1, with a weak D call TRBD1 (5 bases). Germline lookup yields CDR1 SGHRS and CDR2 YFSETQ. CDR3 length: 15 residues. The V end was cut by 7 bases, the J end by 5 bases, with 21 bases between. Written as DNA, the CDR3 is TGCGCCAGCTTGTTGGAGGGGCCGGGTAAAACTGAAGCTTTCTTT. This gives the protein CASLLEGPGKTEAFF.

This chain joins TRBV27 and TRBJ1-5; tentatively, D is TRBD1 (5 bases). The CDR3 runs to 15 residues. The V end lost 4 bases, the J end lost 4 bases, and 14 bases lay between the germline ends. Germline CDR1 reads MNHEY; CDR2 reads SMNVEV (reference sequence). CDR3 in DNA: TGTGCCAGCAGTTACTCCCGGGACGGGAATCAGCCCCAGCATTTT. Protein product: CASSYSRDGNQPQHF.

CDR3 coding DNA: TGTGCCAGCAGCTTAGCGCATAGCGGAGCACAAGAGACCCAGTACTTC. It encodes CASSLAHSGAQETQYF. The gene calls are TRBV7-2 and TRBJ2-5, with D perhaps matching TRBD2 (6 bases). This CDR3 is 16 amino acids long. The V end was cut by 0 bases, the J end by 2 bases, with 13 bases between. Germline assignment: CDR1 SGHTA and CDR2 FQGNSA.

This clone was counted once. J is TRBJ1-5 and V is TRBV19; no clear D gene. In germline, CDR1 is LNHDA, CDR2 SQIVND (reference sequence). The length of the CDR3 is 12 residues. V was cut by 5 bases and J by 4 bases, with 6 bases left in between. For the CDR3, the DNA is TGTGCCAGTAGTCCTAATAATCAGCCCCAGCATTTT. This sequence encodes CASSPNNQPQHF.

The rearrangement links TRBV9 to TRBJ2-2, with 8 bases lining up with TRBD2. The length of the CDR3 is 16 residues. V gave up 5 bases and J gave up 4 bases; unmatched junction bases: 10. The germline gives CDR1 SGDLS, CDR2 YYNGEE. The DNA of the CDR3 is TGTGCCAGCAGGCCCCAGGTAGCGGGACGCACCGGGGAGCTGTTTTTT. This translates into CASRPQVAGRTGELFF.

The chain has TRBV25-1 and TRBJ2-1, with 10 bases identical to TRBD2. J lost 1 base, V lost 5 bases, and 5 bases had no gene match. The V gene's germline CDR1 is MGHDK and CDR2 SYGVNS. CDR3 length: 16 amino acids. CDR3 bases: TGTGCCAGCAGTCTGTTAGCGGGAGGTTCCTACAATGAGCAGTTCTTC. As protein: CASSLLAGGSYNEQFF.

The chain employs TRBV11-1 and TRBJ2-1, with D maybe TRBD2 (6 bases). Trimming stripped 1 base from V and 1 base from J, with 11 bases between. The CDR3 runs to 16 residues. Germline V lookup: CDR1 SGHAT, CDR2 FQDESV (reference sequence). This CDR3 is CASSLGGGISYNEQFF. CDR3 coding DNA: TGTGCCAGCAGCTTAGGCGGCGGGATTTCCTACAATGAGCAGTTCTTC.

The genes are TRBV5-1 and TRBJ2-7; D is uncertain. V gave up 0 bases and J gave up 7 bases, with 17 bases separating them. Germline values: CDR1 SGHRS, CDR2 YFSETQ. The CDR3 spans 15 residues. Here the CDR3 DNA reads TGCGCCAGCAGCTTGGCTTGGCCTTTGATAGAAGAGCAGTACTTC. Its translation is CASSLAWPLIEEQYF.

This rearrangement joins TRBV6-5 to TRBJ1-3; D unclear. The V and J ends lost 6 bases and 2 bases respectively, with 2 bases between them. This CDR3 comprises 11 residues. CDR1 MNHEY and CDR2 SVGAGI come from the germline V gene. In nucleotides, the CDR3 is TGTGCCAGCAGCGCTGGAAACACCATATATTTT. Translation: CASSAGNTIYF.

The gene calls are TRBV4-2 and TRBJ2-7, with 7 bases that match TRBD2. The CDR3 is 16 residues long. V lost 4 bases and J lost 3; bases outside the gene matches: 12. In germline, CDR1 is LGHNA, CDR2 YNFKEQ. CDR3 in amino acids: CASSPPRGGPVYEQYF. CDR3 coding DNA: TGTGCCAGCAGCCCCCCCCGGGGAGGGCCAGTCTACGAGCAGTACTTC.

The chain carries TRBV4-1 and TRBJ1-2; no clear D gene. Germline V gene data show CDR1 as MGHRA and CDR2 as YSYEKL. V was cut by 0 bases and J by 5 bases, with 4 bases left in between. The CDR3 consists of 12 residues. Here the CDR3 DNA reads TGCGCCAGCAGCCAAGATGCGTATGGCTACACCTTC. This sequence encodes CASSQDAYGYTF.

This clone showed up just once. The rearrangement joins TRBV5-4 to TRBJ1-2; 8 bases line up with TRBD1. The CDR3 spans 15 residues. Trimming took 4 bases from V and 3 from J; bases not matched to a gene: 8. Germline loops: CDR1 SGHNT, CDR2 YYREEE (reference sequence). The chain's CDR3 is CASSKVLQGDYGYTF. In DNA, the CDR3 is TGTGCCAGCAGCAAAGTCTTACAGGGGGACTATGGCTACACCTTC.

The V call is TRBV5-8, the J call TRBJ1-2; a possible D gene is TRBD1 (5 bases). The CDR3 totals 16 residues. V was trimmed by 4 bases and J by 0 bases, leaving 16 bases between them. The V gene's germline CDR1 is SGHTS and CDR2 YDEGEE. CDR3 coding DNA: TGTGCCAGCAGCATCGCGGGGCTGATAGCTAACTATGGCTACACCTTC. It specifies CASSIAGLIANYGYTF.

The chain carries TRBV6-5 and TRBJ2-5; perhaps TRBD2 as D (5 bases). Germline lookup yields CDR1 MNHEY and CDR2 SVGAGI. Trimming took 2 bases from V and 6 from J, leaving 10 bases between them. There are 13 residues in the CDR3. Here the CDR3 DNA reads TGTGCCAGCAGTTACCCGGGGAAAAAGACCCAGTACTTC. It is translated as CASSYPGKKTQYF.